Sequencing of this TCR beta chain was carried out in a study of cytomegalovirus exposure and HLA in healthy donors. This clone was seen repeatedly, ten times or more. Compared with germline, one end of the junction differs, possibly owing to a read error. This specimen includes other DNA sequences encoding the same CDR3. The PCR contained 60 Vbeta and 13 Jbeta primers. How the authors handled the data: A follow-up analysis tallied 70 million to 80 million unique TCR beta chains, roughly 10 million shared. Only in-frame clones appear in the TCRdb table, and some are missing; sequencing was by immunoSEQ multiplex PCR. The DNA was the basis for D and trimming; V, J and clone size are from that table. The data show approximately 220,000 clones, approximately 68% seen once. This CDR3 spans 13 amino acids. The germline gives CDR1 SGHRS, CDR2 YFSETQ.

Sequenced input: PBMCs. The V gene is TRBV5-1, the J gene TRBJ2-1; 7 bases line up with TRBD1. The clonotype comes from a woman aged 30 to 39 in good health and CMV-seronegative. The chain's CDR3 is CASSLGTANEQFF. The DNA of the CDR3 is TGTGCCAGCAGCTTGGGGACAGCAAATGAGCAGTTCTTC.